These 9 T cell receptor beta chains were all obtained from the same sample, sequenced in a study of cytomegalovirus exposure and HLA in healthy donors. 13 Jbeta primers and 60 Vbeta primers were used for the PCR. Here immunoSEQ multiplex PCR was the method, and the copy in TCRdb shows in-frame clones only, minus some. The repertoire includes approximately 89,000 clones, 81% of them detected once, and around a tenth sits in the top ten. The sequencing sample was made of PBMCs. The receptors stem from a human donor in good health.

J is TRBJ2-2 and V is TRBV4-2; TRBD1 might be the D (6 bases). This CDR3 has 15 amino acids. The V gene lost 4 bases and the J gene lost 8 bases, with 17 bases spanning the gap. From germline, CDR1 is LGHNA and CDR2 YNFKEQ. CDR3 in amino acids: CASSRTPGAQGELFF. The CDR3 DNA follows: TGTGCCAGCAGCCGAACCCCAGGGGCACAAGGGGAGCTGTTTTTT.

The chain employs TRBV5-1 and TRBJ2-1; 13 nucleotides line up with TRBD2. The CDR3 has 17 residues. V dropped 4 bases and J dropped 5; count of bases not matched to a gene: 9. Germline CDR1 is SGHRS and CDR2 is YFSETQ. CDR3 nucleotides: TGCGCCAGCAGCACACCGGGACTAGCGGGGTTACACAATGAGCAGTTCTTC. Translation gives CASSTPGLAGLHNEQFF.

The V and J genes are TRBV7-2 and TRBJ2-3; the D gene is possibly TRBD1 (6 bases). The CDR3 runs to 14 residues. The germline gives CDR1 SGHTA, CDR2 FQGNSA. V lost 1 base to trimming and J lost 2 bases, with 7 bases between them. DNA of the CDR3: TGTGCCAGCAGCTTAGTGGGGGCCACAGATACGCAGTATTTT. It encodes CASSLVGATDTQYF.

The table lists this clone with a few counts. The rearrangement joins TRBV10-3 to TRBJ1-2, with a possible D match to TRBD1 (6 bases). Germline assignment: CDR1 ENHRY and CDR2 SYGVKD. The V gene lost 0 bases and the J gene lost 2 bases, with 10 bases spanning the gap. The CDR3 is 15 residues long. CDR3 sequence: CAISESSTGNYGYTF. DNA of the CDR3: TGTGCCATCAGTGAGTCGAGCACAGGGAACTATGGCTACACCTTC.

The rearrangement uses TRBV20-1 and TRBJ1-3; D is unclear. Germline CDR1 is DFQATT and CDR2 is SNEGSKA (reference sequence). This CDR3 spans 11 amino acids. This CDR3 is CGGDSGNTIYF. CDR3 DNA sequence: TGCGGCGGGGACTCTGGAAACACCATATATTTT.

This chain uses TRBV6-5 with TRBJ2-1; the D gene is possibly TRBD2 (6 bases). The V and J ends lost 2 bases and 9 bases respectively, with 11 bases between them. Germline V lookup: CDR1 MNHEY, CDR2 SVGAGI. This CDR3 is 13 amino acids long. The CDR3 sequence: CASSYRLVSEQFF. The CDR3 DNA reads TGTGCCAGCAGTTACCGACTAGTGAGTGAGCAGTTCTTC.

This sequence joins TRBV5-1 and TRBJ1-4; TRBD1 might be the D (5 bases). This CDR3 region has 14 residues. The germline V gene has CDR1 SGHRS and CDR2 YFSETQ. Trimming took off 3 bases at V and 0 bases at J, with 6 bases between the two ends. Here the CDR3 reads CASSSTATNEKLFF. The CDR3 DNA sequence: TGCGCCAGCAGCTCGACAGCAACTAATGAAAAACTGTTTTTT.

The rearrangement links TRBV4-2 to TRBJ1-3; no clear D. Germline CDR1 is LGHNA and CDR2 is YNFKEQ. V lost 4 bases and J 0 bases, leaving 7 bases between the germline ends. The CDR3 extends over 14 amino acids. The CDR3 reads CASSPSGSGNTIYF. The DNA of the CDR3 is TGTGCCAGCAGCCCTTCGGGCTCTGGAAACACCATATATTTT.

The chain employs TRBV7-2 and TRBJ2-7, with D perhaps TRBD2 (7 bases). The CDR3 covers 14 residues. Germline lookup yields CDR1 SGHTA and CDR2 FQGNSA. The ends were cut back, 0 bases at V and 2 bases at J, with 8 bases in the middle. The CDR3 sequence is CASSLARGPYEQYF. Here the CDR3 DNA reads TGTGCCAGCAGCTTAGCGCGGGGGCCCTACGAGCAGTACTTC. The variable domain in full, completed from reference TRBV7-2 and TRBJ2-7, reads GAGVSQSPSNKVTEKGKDVELRCDPISGHTALYWYRQSLGQGLEFLIYFQGNSAPDKSGLPSDRFSAERTGGSVSTLTIQRTQQEDSAVYLCASSLARGPYEQYFGPGTRLTVT.